This T cell receptor beta chain was found in a study of early T cells in non-severe SARS-CoV-2 infection. For the study at large: Bulk RNA isolated from unsorted whole blood underwent sequencing; chains were not paired.

Trimming left V 3 bases short and J 0 bases short, with 9 bases between. Germline-derived CDR1 and CDR2 are MGHDK and SYGVNS. This CDR3 contains 15 residues. As part of library construction, unique molecular identifiers were attached to individual cDNA molecules. TCRdb reprocessed the 5' RACE reads with MiXCR, giving one entry per CDR3 protein. The sample holds tens of thousands of distinct CDR3 sequences, around 13% seen once. General study findings and limits: Using VDJdb, the matching emphasized anti-spike CD8 responses while missing private and CD4 specificities.

This clonotype was seen repeatedly, ten times or more. The target antigen is unknown. The J gene is TRBJ2-1, the V gene TRBV25-1, with no clear D. Sequencing input: whole blood. The TCR was taken from an adult who was a healthcare worker with PCR-confirmed SARS-CoV-2 infection or an uninfected control (not recorded which). The DNA of the CDR3 is TGTGCCAGCAGTGACCCCCGGAGCTCCTACAATGAGCAGTTCTTC. Its protein is CASSDPRSSYNEQFF.